This T cell receptor beta chain comes out of a study of T cells after yellow fever vaccination (dated by TCRdb to about 2019). Regarding the study in general: The SMART-Seq v4 Ultra Low Input RNA kit was used to prepare libraries from fractions with low cell numbers. The cohort comprised two healthy male donors, one aged 18 to 30 and one aged 30 to 40 years. To follow T-cell clones before and after both primary and booster YFV17D yellow fever vaccination, bulk TCR alpha and beta repertoires underwent longitudinal sequencing. Blood was drawn at multiple timepoints before and after primary and secondary immunization, with bulk PBMC replicates and cell subsets isolated.

V was cut back by 6 bases and J by 8 bases, leaving a gap of 16 bases between them. The CDR3 contains 13 residues, cysteine and phenylalanine counted. The retained sequence is limited to the CDR3, 39 bases, with the frame set at the first base. Looking up the germline V gene yields CDR1 MNHNS and CDR2 SASEGT. The research as a whole found: Most clones expanded after primary vaccination (roughly 96% of CD4 and roughly 88% of CD8) were re-detected after the booster, suggesting that broad memory maintenance occurred. Compared with the primary T-cell response, the secondary T-cell response was weaker but faster, peaking on day 5 rather than day 15. A small fraction of clonotypes appeared in both the CD4 and CD8 compartments, likely as a result of convergent recombination. Because the study included only a couple of donors, the extent to which the findings can be generalized is limited. FACS-sorted repertoires could contain abundant contaminating clonotypes from the bulk population, so computational filtering was required.

About this clonotype: What antigen it recognizes has not been identified. Base qualities are not provided; no much larger clone lies one nucleotide away.

Sample treatment or condition, as interpreted from the label and publication: live attenuated yellow fever vaccine strain. A standard Ficoll-Paque protocol was used to isolate PBMCs from peripheral blood. CD4 and CD8 T-cell fractions were isolated with Dynabeads CD4 and CD8 positive selection kits. RNA was extracted with TriZol from bulk PBMCs, CD4 and CD8 fractions, and dextramer-positive and dextramer-negative fractions. Data came from an Illumina NovaSeq 6000. TCR cDNA was made using 5'RACE template switching, a step that added a universal primer site and unique molecular identifiers. Priming for cDNA synthesis came from both the TCR alpha and TCR beta constant segments. Library amplification used two PCR steps, and the second PCR step added sample barcodes and sequencing adapters. Sequencing of the libraries was done on either Illumina HiSeq 2500 (2x100 bp) or NovaSeq (2x150 bp). In the source study's methods: MIGEC handled demultiplexing of reads and collapsing into UMI consensus sequences, while MiXCR performed V(D)J alignment. Vaccine-responding clonotypes were defined with edgeR using replicate PBMC samples, requiring FDR below 0.01 and a log2 fold change above 5 up to day 15. Each bulk clonotype received a CD4 or CD8 identity based on whether the sequenced CD4 or CD8 repertoire contained that clonotype at higher abundance. The public reads were reanalyzed by TCRdb: fastp trimming at Q25, MiXCR alignment, in-frame beta chains only. All rows with the same CDR3 protein become a single entry with the most common DNA and genes. V and J calls and clone size were set by TCRdb, not the authors. This sample holds 250,000 to 300,000 distinct CDR3 sequences; over 4.5% were observed only once. Jointly, the top ten make up roughly 3.5% of the sample.

The clonotype originates from a man aged 18 to 29 who received the YFV17D yellow fever vaccine. Recombination connected TRBV6-1 to TRBJ1-2; the best D guess is TRBD1, with 5 bases matching. Sequencing used CD4+ T cells sorted from PBMCs, obtained on the day of the yellow fever booster vaccination. The bases are TGTGCCAGCAGGCCCGGGACCCCATGGGGCTACACCTTC. It translates to CASRPGTPWGYTF.